Shown below are 4 T cell receptor beta chains from a single sample sequenced in a study of Graves' ophthalmopathy and Graves' hyperthyroidism. Using RNA transcripts, the TCR beta CDR3 regions were amplified. HTBI-primed RT-PCR formed the first round, and a multiplex PCR formed the second. TCRdb re-called the multiplex PCR reads through MiXCR, storing one row per CDR3 protein. The sample yields approximately 700,000 distinct CDR3 sequences, more than 40% seen once. Source material: peripheral blood. The receptors here all came from an adult man with Graves' ophthalmopathy.

The rearrangement joins TRBV12-3 or TRBV12-4 to TRBJ1-5, with 8 bases matching TRBD1. CDR3 length equals 15 residues. With V trimmed by 7 bases and J by 3 bases, 8 bases remained unmatched. DNA for the CDR3: TGTGCCAGCAACCAGGGGACAGGCCTCAATCAGCCCCAGCATTTT. Translated, it gives CASNQGTGLNQPQHF.

This clonotype has ten or more counts. The chain is built from TRBV9 and TRBJ2-7; 9 bases are a match to TRBD1. The CDR3 extends over 16 amino acids. V lost 3 bases, J lost 5 bases, and 12 bases stayed unmatched. Germline CDR1 reads SGDLS; CDR2 reads YYNGEE. The DNA for the CDR3 is TGTGCCAGCAGCGAACGGGGACAGGGTTTACCCCACGAGCAGTACTTC. Protein: CASSERGQGLPHEQYF.

This clonotype has at least ten counts. The chain recombines TRBV5-1 with TRBJ1-4; D call uncertain. This CDR3 is built from 15 residues. Trimming left V 6 bases short and J 8 bases short, with 20 bases between. CDR1 is SGHRS, CDR2 YFSETQ, per germline. CDR3 sequence (DNA): TGCGCCAGCACCCCGAATGGGCCGGAAGGCGAAAAACTGTTTTTT. Translation gives CASTPNGPEGEKLFF. The full variable domain, rest sourced from reference TRBV5-1 and TRBJ1-4, is KAGVTQTPRYLIKTRGQQVTLSCSPISGHRSVSWYQQTPGQGLQFLFEYFSETQRNKGNFPGRFSGRQFSNSRSEMNVSTLELGDSALYLCASTPNGPEGEKLFFGSGTQLSVL.

There are a few counts of this clonotype. The chain uses TRBV20-1 and TRBJ1-4; TRBD1 matches at 8 bases. Germline CDR1 and CDR2: DFQATT and SNEGSKA (reference sequence). Trimming removed 1 base from V and 5 bases from J; junction bases left unmatched: 6. The CDR3 loop spans 15 amino acids. In nucleotides, the CDR3 is TGCAGTGCTAGAGTAAGACAGGGGCTAAATGAAAAACTGTTTTTT. This translates into CSARVRQGLNEKLFF.